This T cell receptor (beta chain) was documented in a study of PD-1 blockade in mismatch repair-deficient tumors. Study as a whole: Enrolled about 2012-2016, patients had progressing, pretreated mismatch repair-deficient cancers of approximately 13 types. Study-level points and caveats: Tumor-resident clones, often absent from pretreatment blood, expanded after pembrolizumab and then contracted.

Generated by immunoSEQ multiplex PCR, the TCRdb table keeps only in-frame clones and is missing some. The repertoire includes tens of thousands of clones, 80% to 90% of them detected once, and about a sixth sits in the top ten. Mismatch repair deficiency was confirmed in all patients, by PCR or immunohistochemistry. TCR sequencing covered a few patients who responded to pembrolizumab. This CDR3 is built from 14 residues. Germline assignment: CDR1 SGHVS and CDR2 FNYEAQ. Between the trimmed V and J ends, which lost 5 bases and 2 bases, there was a span of 13 bases. A word on this clone: What it binds is not known.

The sequence came from an adult with mismatch repair-deficient cancer. The sample in question was peripheral blood, obtained 2 weeks after starting pembrolizumab. This chain connects TRBV7-6 to TRBJ2-7, with D unresolved. This CDR3 reads CASSPRTVAYEQYF. CDR3 DNA: TGTGCCAGCAGCCCCCGGACGGTAGCCTACGAGCAGTACTTC.